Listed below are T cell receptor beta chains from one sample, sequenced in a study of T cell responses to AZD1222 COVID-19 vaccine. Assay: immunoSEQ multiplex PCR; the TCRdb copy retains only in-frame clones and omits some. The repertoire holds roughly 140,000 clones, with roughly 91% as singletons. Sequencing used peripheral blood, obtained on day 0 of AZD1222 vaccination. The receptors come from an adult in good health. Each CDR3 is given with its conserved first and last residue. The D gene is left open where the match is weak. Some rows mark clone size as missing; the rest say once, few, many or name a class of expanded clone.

cdr3_nt: TGTGCCAGCAGCTATCGACTAGCGGGGATACTCTCCTACAATGAGCAGTTCTTC
cdr3_aa: CASSYRLAGILSYNEQFF
d_call: TRBD2
v_call: TRBV5-4
j_call: TRBJ2-1
clone_size: -

cdr3_nt: TGTGCCAGCAGCGGACCGCTCAATCAGCCCCAGCATTTT
cdr3_aa: CASSGPLNQPQHF
d_call: -
v_call: TRBV2
j_call: TRBJ1-5
clone_size: -

cdr3_nt: TGTGCCAGCAGCCGAGGACGGATGAACACTGAAGCTTTCTTT
cdr3_aa: CASSRGRMNTEAFF
d_call: -
v_call: TRBV14
j_call: TRBJ1-1
clone_size: -

cdr3_nt: TGTGCCAGCAGCCCCAGGGGCTCGAACACTGAAGCTTTCTTT
cdr3_aa: CASSPRGSNTEAFF
d_call: -
v_call: TRBV3-1/TRBV3-2
j_call: TRBJ1-1
clone_size: -

cdr3_nt: TGTGCCAGTAGGTCTGGGGCAGGGAATTCACCCCTCCACTTT
cdr3_aa: CASRSGAGNSPLHF
d_call: -
v_call: TRBV19
j_call: TRBJ1-6
clone_size: -

cdr3_nt: TGTGCCAGCTCCCCTTTCCTCCGAAGGCAAGAGTCAAGGAACACCGGGGAGCTGTTTTTT
cdr3_aa: CASSPFLRRQESRNTGELFF
d_call: -
v_call: TRBV18
j_call: TRBJ2-2
clone_size: -

cdr3_nt: TGTGCCAGCAGCTTAGTTAGAAAAGGGAGGGGAACTGAAGCTTTCTTT
cdr3_aa: CASSLVRKGRGTEAFF
d_call: -
v_call: TRBV7-9
j_call: TRBJ1-1
clone_size: -

cdr3_nt: TGCGCCAGCGAGAGGGCTAGCGGGAGGAGCACAGATACGCAGTATTTT
cdr3_aa: CASERASGRSTDTQYF
d_call: TRBD2
v_call: TRBV5-1
j_call: TRBJ2-3
clone_size: -

cdr3_nt: TGCGCCAGCAGCTCCGACGGAGACACCGGGGAGCTGTTTTTT
cdr3_aa: CASSSDGDTGELFF
d_call: -
v_call: TRBV5-1
j_call: TRBJ2-2
clone_size: once

cdr3_nt: TGTGCCAGCAGCCCCAGACCCAATATGCGCTCTGGAAACACCATATATTTT
cdr3_aa: CASSPRPNMRSGNTIYF
d_call: -
v_call: TRBV6-4
j_call: TRBJ1-3
clone_size: -

cdr3_nt: TGTGCCAGCAGGGGAATGGTAGGGTCTAATGAAAAACTGTTTTTT
cdr3_aa: CASRGMVGSNEKLFF
d_call: -
v_call: TRBV3-1/TRBV3-2
j_call: TRBJ1-4
clone_size: -

cdr3_nt: TGTGCCAGCAGCTCATGGGACAGGGGCGAGCAGTACTTC
cdr3_aa: CASSSWDRGEQYF
d_call: TRBD1
v_call: TRBV9
j_call: TRBJ2-7
clone_size: -

cdr3_nt: TGTGCCAGCACCCCGGGACTCCTGAACACTGAAGCTTTCTTT
cdr3_aa: CASTPGLLNTEAFF
d_call: -
v_call: TRBV9
j_call: TRBJ1-1
clone_size: -

cdr3_nt: TGTGCCAGCAGTTTAAAGCCCCTGGAAGCTTTCTTT
cdr3_aa: CASSLKPLEAFF
d_call: -
v_call: TRBV28
j_call: TRBJ1-1
clone_size: -

cdr3_nt: TGTGCCAGCAGCTTAGGATGGGGTAGCGGGACAGGTGAGCAGTACTTC
cdr3_aa: CASSLGWGSGTGEQYF
d_call: -
v_call: TRBV7-6
j_call: TRBJ2-7
clone_size: -

cdr3_nt: TGTGCCAGTAGTCCCCGGGACAGAAAAAACACTGAAGCTTTCTTT
cdr3_aa: CASSPRDRKNTEAFF
d_call: TRBD1
v_call: TRBV19
j_call: TRBJ1-1
clone_size: -

cdr3_nt: TGTGCCAGCAGCTTCGGGACAGCCCCTGAAGCTTTCTTT
cdr3_aa: CASSFGTAPEAFF
d_call: TRBD1
v_call: TRBV11-2
j_call: TRBJ1-1
clone_size: -

cdr3_nt: TGTGCCAGTAGGGTAGACAGGAGCTCCTACAATGAGCAGTTCTTC
cdr3_aa: CASRVDRSSYNEQFF
d_call: -
v_call: TRBV19
j_call: TRBJ2-1
clone_size: -

cdr3_nt: TGTGCCAGCAGCTTAGTTGGCAGTGTATCTTTCTTT
cdr3_aa: CASSLVGSVSFF
d_call: -
v_call: TRBV11-2
j_call: TRBJ1-1
clone_size: -

cdr3_nt: TGTGCCAGCAGTGAAGCGCCGCAGACTAACACTGAAGCTTTCTTT
cdr3_aa: CASSEAPQTNTEAFF
d_call: -
v_call: TRBV6-1
j_call: TRBJ1-1
clone_size: -

cdr3_nt: TGTGCCAGCAGTGTACAGGGGATAATAAACGAGCAGTACTTC
cdr3_aa: CASSVQGIINEQYF
d_call: TRBD1
v_call: TRBV27
j_call: TRBJ2-7
clone_size: -

cdr3_nt: TGTGCCAGCAGCGCCGGGCCGGGAATGAACACTGAAGCTTTCTTT
cdr3_aa: CASSAGPGMNTEAFF
d_call: -
v_call: TRBV7-6
j_call: TRBJ1-1
clone_size: -

cdr3_nt: TGTGCCTGGAGAGGGAGCAGCTCCTATAATTCACCCCTCCACTTT
cdr3_aa: CAWRGSSSYNSPLHF
d_call: -
v_call: TRBV30
j_call: TRBJ1-6
clone_size: -

cdr3_nt: TGTGCCAGCAGCCCCTCTTATTTTGGGGGCAAATCCAATTATGGCTACACCTTC
cdr3_aa: CASSPSYFGGKSNYGYTF
d_call: -
v_call: TRBV7-9
j_call: TRBJ1-2
clone_size: -

cdr3_nt: TGTGCCAGCAGTTTGACTAGCGGAGGGAGCACAGATACGCAGTATTTT
cdr3_aa: CASSLTSGGSTDTQYF
d_call: TRBD2
v_call: TRBV2
j_call: TRBJ2-3
clone_size: -

cdr3_nt: TGTGCCAGCTGCCGGGAGGAGGGGACTGAAGCTTTCTTT
cdr3_aa: CASCREEGTEAFF
d_call: -
v_call: TRBV7-3
j_call: TRBJ1-1
clone_size: -

cdr3_nt: TGCAGTGCTAGGTTTGGAAACACCATATATTTT
cdr3_aa: CSARFGNTIYF
d_call: -
v_call: TRBV20-1
j_call: TRBJ1-3
clone_size: -

cdr3_nt: TGTGCCAGCAGCCGGGGAGTGTCTGATAATTCACCCCTCCACTTT
cdr3_aa: CASSRGVSDNSPLHF
d_call: -
v_call: TRBV7-9
j_call: TRBJ1-6
clone_size: -

cdr3_nt: TGTGCCAGCTCACCAGAGGGCTCTGGAAACACCATATATTTT
cdr3_aa: CASSPEGSGNTIYF
d_call: -
v_call: TRBV18
j_call: TRBJ1-3
clone_size: -

cdr3_nt: TGTGCCAGCAGCCGAAACCGGGACAGGGACTATGAGCAGTTCTTC
cdr3_aa: CASSRNRDRDYEQFF
d_call: TRBD1
v_call: TRBV11-3
j_call: TRBJ2-1
clone_size: -

cdr3_nt: TGTGCCAGCAGCCGACAGGGTATGGTGAACACTGAAGCTTTCTTT
cdr3_aa: CASSRQGMVNTEAFF
d_call: TRBD1
v_call: TRBV7-8
j_call: TRBJ1-1
clone_size: -

cdr3_nt: TGTGCCAGCAGCTTCTCGCAGGCTAGCTACACCTTC
cdr3_aa: CASSFSQASYTF
d_call: -
v_call: TRBV7-9
j_call: TRBJ1-2
clone_size: -

cdr3_nt: TGTGCCAGCAGCCCCGGGACAGGGTCTGGAAACACCATATATTTT
cdr3_aa: CASSPGTGSGNTIYF
d_call: TRBD1
v_call: TRBV7-2
j_call: TRBJ1-3
clone_size: -

cdr3_nt: TGTGCCAGCCTACTAGCGGGGGCGAGCACAGATACGCAGTATTTT
cdr3_aa: CASLLAGASTDTQYF
d_call: TRBD2
v_call: TRBV6-5
j_call: TRBJ2-3
clone_size: -

cdr3_nt: TGTGCCAGCAGTAGCGGACGGATCGATGAAGCTTTCTTT
cdr3_aa: CASSSGRIDEAFF
d_call: -
v_call: TRBV6-5
j_call: TRBJ1-1
clone_size: -

cdr3_nt: TGTGCCAGCAGCTTAGATTTAGCATACTATGGCTACACCTTC
cdr3_aa: CASSLDLAYYGYTF
d_call: -
v_call: TRBV11-2
j_call: TRBJ1-2
clone_size: -

cdr3_nt: TGTGCCAGCTCGCCCAGGACATTTGACGCTGAAGCTTTCTTT
cdr3_aa: CASSPRTFDAEAFF
d_call: -
v_call: TRBV18
j_call: TRBJ1-1
clone_size: -

cdr3_nt: TGTGCCAGCAGCCAAGGGCTGAGGTCTTCCAATGAAAAACTGTTTTTT
cdr3_aa: CASSQGLRSSNEKLFF
d_call: -
v_call: TRBV3-1/TRBV3-2
j_call: TRBJ1-4
clone_size: once

cdr3_nt: TGCGCCAGCAGCTTGGCCCAGCCCTCGCAAAACGCTGAAGCTTTCTTT
cdr3_aa: CASSLAQPSQNAEAFF
d_call: -
v_call: TRBV5-1
j_call: TRBJ1-1
clone_size: -

cdr3_nt: TGTGCCAGCAGGAGAGGGACTAGCGGGGCATACGAGCAGTACTTC
cdr3_aa: CASRRGTSGAYEQYF
d_call: TRBD2
v_call: TRBV25-1
j_call: TRBJ2-7
clone_size: -

cdr3_nt: TGTGCCAGCAGCCTCAGCGGGACAGGAGGTAGTGGGGCTGAAGCTTTCTTT
cdr3_aa: CASSLSGTGGSGAEAFF
d_call: TRBD1
v_call: TRBV7-3
j_call: TRBJ1-1
clone_size: few

cdr3_nt: TGTGCCAGCAGTGGCGGAGACGAGCAGTACTTC
cdr3_aa: CASSGGDEQYF
d_call: -
v_call: TRBV2
j_call: TRBJ2-7
clone_size: -

cdr3_nt: TGTGCCAGCAGGCGGACAGCTTCCCTGGGGTACTTC
cdr3_aa: CASRRTASLGYF
d_call: -
v_call: TRBV2
j_call: TRBJ2-7
clone_size: -

cdr3_nt: TGTGCCAGCAGCGTTACAGGGGGCATGGATCAGCCCCAGCATTTT
cdr3_aa: CASSVTGGMDQPQHF
d_call: TRBD1
v_call: TRBV11-2
j_call: TRBJ1-5
clone_size: -

cdr3_nt: TGTGCCAGCAGCTTGCTAGGGGCGGGAAACACCATATATTTT
cdr3_aa: CASSLLGAGNTIYF
d_call: -
v_call: TRBV5-6
j_call: TRBJ1-3
clone_size: -

cdr3_nt: TGTGCCAGCTCTGATCTCGGGGGTTATGAAAAACTGTTTTTT
cdr3_aa: CASSDLGGYEKLFF
d_call: -
v_call: TRBV18
j_call: TRBJ1-4
clone_size: -

cdr3_nt: TGTGCCAGCAGCCACCTAGCACCCCGGAGCAATCAGCCCCAGCATTTT
cdr3_aa: CASSHLAPRSNQPQHF
d_call: -
v_call: TRBV7-8
j_call: TRBJ1-5
clone_size: -